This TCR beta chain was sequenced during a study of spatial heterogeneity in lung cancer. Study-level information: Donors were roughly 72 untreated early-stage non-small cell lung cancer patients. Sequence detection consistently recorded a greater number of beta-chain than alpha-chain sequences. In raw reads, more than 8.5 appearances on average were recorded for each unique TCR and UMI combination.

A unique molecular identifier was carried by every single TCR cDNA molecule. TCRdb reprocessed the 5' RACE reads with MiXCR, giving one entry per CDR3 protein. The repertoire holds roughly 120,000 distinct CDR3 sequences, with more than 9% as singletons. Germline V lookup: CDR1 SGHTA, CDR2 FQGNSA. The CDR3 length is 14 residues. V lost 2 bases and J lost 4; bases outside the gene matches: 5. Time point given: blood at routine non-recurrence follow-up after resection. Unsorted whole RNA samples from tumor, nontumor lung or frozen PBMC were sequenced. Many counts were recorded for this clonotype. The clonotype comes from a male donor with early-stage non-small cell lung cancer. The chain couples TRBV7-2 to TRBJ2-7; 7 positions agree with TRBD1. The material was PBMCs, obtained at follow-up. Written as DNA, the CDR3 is TGTGCCAGCAGCTTAAACCAGGGGGAGTACGAGCAGTACTTC. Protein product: CASSLNQGEYEQYF.